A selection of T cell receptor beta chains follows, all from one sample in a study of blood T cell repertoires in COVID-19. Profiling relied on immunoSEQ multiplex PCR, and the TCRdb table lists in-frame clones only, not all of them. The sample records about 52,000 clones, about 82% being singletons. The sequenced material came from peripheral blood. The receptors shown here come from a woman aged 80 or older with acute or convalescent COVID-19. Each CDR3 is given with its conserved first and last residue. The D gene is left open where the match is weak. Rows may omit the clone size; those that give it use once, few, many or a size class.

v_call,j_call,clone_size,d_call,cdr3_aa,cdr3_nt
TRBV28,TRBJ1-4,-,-,CASSQGGEKLFF,TGTGCCAGCAGCCAGGGTGGAGAAAAACTGTTTTTT
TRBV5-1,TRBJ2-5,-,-,CASSLLGIAGETQYF,TGCGCCAGCAGCTTACTCGGAATTGCCGGGGAGACCCAGTACTTC
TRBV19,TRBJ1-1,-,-,CASRYSRAATEAFF,TGTGCCAGCCGGTATAGCAGGGCCGCCACTGAAGCTTTCTTT
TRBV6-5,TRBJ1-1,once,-,CASGAGAPAFF,TGTGCCAGCGGGGCTGGGGCACCGGCTTTCTTT
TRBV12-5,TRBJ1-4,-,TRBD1,CASGLGGTGDNEKLFF,TGTGCTAGTGGTTTGGGGGGGACAGGGGATAATGAAAAACTGTTTTTT
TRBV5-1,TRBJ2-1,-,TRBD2,CASSAGRGVDGNNEQFF,TGCGCCAGCAGCGCCGGGAGGGGGGTGGACGGCAACAATGAGCAGTTCTTC
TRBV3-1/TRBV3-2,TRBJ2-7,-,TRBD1,CASSHRTGRTSYEQYF,TGTGCCAGCAGCCATCGGACAGGGAGGACCTCCTACGAGCAGTACTTC
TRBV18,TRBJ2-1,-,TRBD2,CASSPTSGAYNEQFF,TGTGCCAGCTCCCCGACTAGCGGGGCCTACAATGAGCAGTTCTTC
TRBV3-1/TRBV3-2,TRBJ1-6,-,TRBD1,CASSRTGQGNSPLHF,TGTGCCAGCAGCCGCACTGGACAGGGAAATTCACCCCTCCACTTT
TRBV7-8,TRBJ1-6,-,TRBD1,CASSLSTGESPLHF,TGTGCCAGCAGCTTGTCGACAGGGGAGTCACCCCTCCACTTT
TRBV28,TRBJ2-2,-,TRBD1,CASSRQGTGELFF,TGTGCCAGCAGTCGACAGGGTACCGGGGAGCTGTTTTTT
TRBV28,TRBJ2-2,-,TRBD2,CASGRATGELFF,TGTGCCAGCGGGAGGGCGACCGGGGAGCTGTTTTTT
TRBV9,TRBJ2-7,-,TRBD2,CASSVGLAGGSYEQYF,TGTGCCAGCAGCGTCGGACTAGCGGGGGGTTCCTACGAGCAGTACTTC
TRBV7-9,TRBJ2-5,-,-,CASSTAETQYF,TGTGCCAGCAGCACCGCGGAGACCCAGTACTTC
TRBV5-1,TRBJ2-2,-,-,CASSLSGQGYGTGELFF,TGCGCCAGCAGCTTGAGCGGCCAGGGGTACGGCACCGGGGAGCTGTTTTTT
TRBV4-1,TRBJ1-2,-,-,CASSRISQGAGGYTF,TGCGCCAGCAGCCGTATCTCCCAAGGGGCAGGAGGCTACACCTTC
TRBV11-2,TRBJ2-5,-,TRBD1,CASSQTGGVETQYF,TGTGCCAGCAGCCAAACAGGGGGCGTCGAGACCCAGTACTTC
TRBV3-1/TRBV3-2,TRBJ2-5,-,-,CASSRGGKETQYF,TGTGCCAGCAGCCGGGGGGGCAAAGAGACCCAGTACTTC
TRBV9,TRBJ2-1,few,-,CASSVQPGGQDEQFF,TGTGCCAGCAGCGTCCAGCCGGGGGGCCAGGATGAGCAGTTCTTC
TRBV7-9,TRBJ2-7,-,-,CASSHDVRVEQYF,TGTGCCAGCAGCCATGATGTTCGAGTCGAGCAGTACTTC
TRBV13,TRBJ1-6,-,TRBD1,CVSSFGQANSPLHF,TGTGTCAGCAGCTTTGGACAGGCTAATTCACCCCTCCACTTT
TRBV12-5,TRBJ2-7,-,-,CASGTDNSYEQYF,TGTGCTAGTGGTACTGACAACTCCTACGAGCAGTACTTC
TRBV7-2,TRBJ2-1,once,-,CASSLSPSSYNEQFF,TGTGCCAGCAGCTTATCTCCGAGCTCCTACAATGAGCAGTTCTTC
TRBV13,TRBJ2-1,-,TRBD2,CASSRGGRAGGYNEQFF,TGTGCCAGCAGCCGAGGAGGGAGAGCGGGGGGCTACAATGAGCAGTTCTTC
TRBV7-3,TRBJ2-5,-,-,CASSSGASRGQETQYF,TGTGCCAGCAGCTCTGGGGCGAGCAGGGGACAAGAGACCCAGTACTTC
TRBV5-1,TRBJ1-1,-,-,CASRGQERTEAFF,TGCGCCAGCAGGGGTCAGGAAAGGACTGAAGCTTTCTTT
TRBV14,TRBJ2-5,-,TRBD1,CASSRYRGQKETQYF,TGTGCCAGCAGCCGTTACAGGGGGCAGAAAGAGACCCAGTACTTC
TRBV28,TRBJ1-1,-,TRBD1,CASSPGGTGGANTEAFF,TGTGCCAGCAGTCCAGGGGGGACAGGGGGCGCGAACACTGAAGCTTTCTTT
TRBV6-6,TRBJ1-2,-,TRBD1,CASRRDRASTYGYTF,TGTGCCAGCCGCCGGGACAGGGCTAGTACCTATGGCTACACCTTC
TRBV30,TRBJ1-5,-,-,CAWEGSARGPQHF,TGTGCCTGGGAAGGTAGCGCAAGAGGGCCCCAGCATTTT
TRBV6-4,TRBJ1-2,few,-,CASSDTPQTPLYGYTF,TGTGCCAGCAGTGACACCCCACAGACCCCTCTCTATGGCTACACCTTC
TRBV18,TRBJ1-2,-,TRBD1,CASSPDRATAYTF,TGTGCCAGCTCACCGGACAGGGCAACTGCCTACACCTTC
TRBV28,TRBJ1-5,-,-,CASSTGSRVSNQPQHF,TGTGCCAGCAGTACCGGGTCGAGGGTTAGCAATCAGCCCCAGCATTTT
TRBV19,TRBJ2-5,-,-,CASSTRETQYF,TGTGCCAGTAGTACGAGAGAGACCCAGTACTTC
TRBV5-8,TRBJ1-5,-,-,CASSLGRGGSQPQHF,TGTGCCAGCAGCTTGGGGCGGGGTGGGAGTCAGCCCCAGCATTTT
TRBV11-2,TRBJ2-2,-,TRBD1,CASSNQTGQGWAGELFF,TGTGCCAGCAGCAACCAAACGGGACAGGGGTGGGCCGGGGAGCTGTTTTTT
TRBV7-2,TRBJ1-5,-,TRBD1,CASNRGSNQPQHF,TGTGCCAGCAACAGGGGAAGCAATCAGCCCCAGCATTTT
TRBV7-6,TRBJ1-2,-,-,CASSLWAGDKNGYTF,TGTGCCAGCAGCTTATGGGCAGGGGATAAGAATGGCTACACCTTC
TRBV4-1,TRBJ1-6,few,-,CASSQAGTVSPLHF,TGCGCCAGCAGCCAAGCCGGAACAGTTTCACCCCTCCACTTT
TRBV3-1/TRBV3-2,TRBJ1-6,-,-,CASSQTWAENSPLHF,TGTGCCAGCAGCCAAACTTGGGCAGAGAATTCACCCCTCCACTTT
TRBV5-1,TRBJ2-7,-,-,CASSRSPGQLAYEQYF,TGCGCCAGCAGCAGAAGTCCGGGACAACTAGCCTACGAGCAGTACTTC
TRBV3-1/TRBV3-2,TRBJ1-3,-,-,CASSQVRNTIYF,TGTGCCAGCAGCCAAGTCAGAAACACCATATATTTT
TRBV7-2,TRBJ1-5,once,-,CASSLEAQFRGQPQHF,TGTGCCAGCAGCTTAGAGGCTCAGTTCAGAGGTCAGCCCCAGCATTTT